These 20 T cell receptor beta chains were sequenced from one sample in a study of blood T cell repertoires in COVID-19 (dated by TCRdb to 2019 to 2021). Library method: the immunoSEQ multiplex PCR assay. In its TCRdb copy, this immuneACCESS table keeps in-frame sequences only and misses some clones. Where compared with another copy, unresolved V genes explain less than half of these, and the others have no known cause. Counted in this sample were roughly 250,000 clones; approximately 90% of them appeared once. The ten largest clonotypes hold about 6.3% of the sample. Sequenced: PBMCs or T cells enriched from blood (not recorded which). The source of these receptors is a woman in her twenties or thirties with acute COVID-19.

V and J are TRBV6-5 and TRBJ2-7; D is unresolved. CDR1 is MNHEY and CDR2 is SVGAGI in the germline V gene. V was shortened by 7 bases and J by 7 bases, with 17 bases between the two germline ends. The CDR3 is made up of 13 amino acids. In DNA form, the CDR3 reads TGTGCCAGCACCTTCGGTGCTTTCGGGGAGCAGTACTTC. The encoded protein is CASTFGAFGEQYF.

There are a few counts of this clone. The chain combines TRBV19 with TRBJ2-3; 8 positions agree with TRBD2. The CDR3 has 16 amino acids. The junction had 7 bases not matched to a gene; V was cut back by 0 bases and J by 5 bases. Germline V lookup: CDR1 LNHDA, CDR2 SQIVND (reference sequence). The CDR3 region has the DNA TGTGCCAGTAGTATAGATCGGCCGGGGGGGTTAGATACGCAGTATTTT. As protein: CASSIDRPGGLDTQYF.

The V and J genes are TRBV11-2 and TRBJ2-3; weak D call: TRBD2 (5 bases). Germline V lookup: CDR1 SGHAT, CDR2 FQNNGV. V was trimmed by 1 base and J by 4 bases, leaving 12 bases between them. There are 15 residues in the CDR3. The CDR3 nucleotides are TGTGCCAGCAGCTTAGGGACTGTAGTCCCAGATACGCAGTATTTT. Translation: CASSLGTVVPDTQYF.

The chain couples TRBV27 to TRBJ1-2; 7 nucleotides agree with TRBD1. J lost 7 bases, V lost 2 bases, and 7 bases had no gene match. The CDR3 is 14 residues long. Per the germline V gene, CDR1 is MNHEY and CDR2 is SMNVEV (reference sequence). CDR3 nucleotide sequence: TGTGCCAGCAGTTTAGGAGGGGGCGGTCGTGGCTACACCTTC. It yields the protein CASSLGGGGRGYTF.

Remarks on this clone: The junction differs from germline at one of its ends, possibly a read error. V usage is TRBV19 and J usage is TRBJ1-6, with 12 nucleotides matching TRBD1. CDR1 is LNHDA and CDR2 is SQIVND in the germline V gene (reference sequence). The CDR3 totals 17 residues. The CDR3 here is CANSTPGTGGAGSPLHF. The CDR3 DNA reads TGTGCCAATAGTACACCCGGGACAGGGGGCGCGGGATCACCCCTCCACTTT.

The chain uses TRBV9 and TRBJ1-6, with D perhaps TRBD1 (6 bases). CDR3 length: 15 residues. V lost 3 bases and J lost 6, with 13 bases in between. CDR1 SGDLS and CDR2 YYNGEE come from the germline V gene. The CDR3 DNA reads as TGTGCCAGCAGCGCACGACAGGAGCCTAATTCACCCCTCCACTTT. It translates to CASSARQEPNSPLHF.

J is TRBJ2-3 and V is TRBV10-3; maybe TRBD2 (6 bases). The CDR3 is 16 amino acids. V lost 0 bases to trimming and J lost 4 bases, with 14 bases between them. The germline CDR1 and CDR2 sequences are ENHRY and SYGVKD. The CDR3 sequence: CAISESNGRRADTQYF. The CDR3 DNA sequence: TGTGCCATCAGTGAGTCCAACGGGAGACGGGCAGATACGCAGTATTTT.

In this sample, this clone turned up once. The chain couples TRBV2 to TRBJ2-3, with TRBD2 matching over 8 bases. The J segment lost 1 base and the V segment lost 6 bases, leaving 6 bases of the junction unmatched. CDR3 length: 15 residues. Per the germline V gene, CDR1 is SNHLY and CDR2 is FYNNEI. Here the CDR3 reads CASRSGGVGTDTQYF. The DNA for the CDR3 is TGTGCCAGCAGGTCGGGGGGGGTTGGCACAGATACGCAGTATTTT. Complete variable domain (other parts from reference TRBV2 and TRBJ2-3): EPEVTQTPSHQVTQMGQEVILRCVPISNHLYFYWYRQILGQKVEFLVSFYNNEISEKSEIFDDQFSVERPDGSNFTLKIRSTKLEDSAMYFCASRSGGVGTDTQYFGPGTRLTVL.

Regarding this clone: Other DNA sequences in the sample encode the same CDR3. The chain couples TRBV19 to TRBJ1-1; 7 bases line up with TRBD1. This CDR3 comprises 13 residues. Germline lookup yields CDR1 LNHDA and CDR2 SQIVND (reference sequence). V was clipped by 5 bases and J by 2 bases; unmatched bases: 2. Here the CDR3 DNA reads TGTGCCAGTAGTCGACAGGGAAACACTGAAGCTTTCTTT. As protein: CASSRQGNTEAFF.

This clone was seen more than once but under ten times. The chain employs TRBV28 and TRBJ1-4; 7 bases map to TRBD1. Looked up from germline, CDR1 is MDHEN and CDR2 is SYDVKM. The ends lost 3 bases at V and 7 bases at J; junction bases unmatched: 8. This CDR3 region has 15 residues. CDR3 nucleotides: TGTGCCAGCAGTTTTTCAGGGGGGCTTAGTGAAAAACTGTTTTTT. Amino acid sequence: CASSFSGGLSEKLFF.

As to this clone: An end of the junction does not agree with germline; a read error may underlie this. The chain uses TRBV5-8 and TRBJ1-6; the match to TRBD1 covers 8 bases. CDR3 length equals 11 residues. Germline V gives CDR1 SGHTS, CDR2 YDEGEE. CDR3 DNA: TGTGCCAGCAGCCGGTCCGGACAGGGAAGCTTT. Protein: CASSRSGQGSF.

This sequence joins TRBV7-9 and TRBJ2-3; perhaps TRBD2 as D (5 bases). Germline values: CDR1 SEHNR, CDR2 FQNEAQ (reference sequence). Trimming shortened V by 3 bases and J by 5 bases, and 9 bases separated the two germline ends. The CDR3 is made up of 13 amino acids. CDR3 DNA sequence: TGTGCCAGCAGCTTTGTCGGGGAAGATACGCAGTATTTT. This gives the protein CASSFVGEDTQYF.

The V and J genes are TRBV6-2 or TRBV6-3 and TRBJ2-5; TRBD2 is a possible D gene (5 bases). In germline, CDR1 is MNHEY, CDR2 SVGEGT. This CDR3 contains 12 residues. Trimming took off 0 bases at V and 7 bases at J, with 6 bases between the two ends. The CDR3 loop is CASSYSRGTQYF. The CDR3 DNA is TGTGCCAGCAGTTACTCACGGGGGACCCAGTACTTC.

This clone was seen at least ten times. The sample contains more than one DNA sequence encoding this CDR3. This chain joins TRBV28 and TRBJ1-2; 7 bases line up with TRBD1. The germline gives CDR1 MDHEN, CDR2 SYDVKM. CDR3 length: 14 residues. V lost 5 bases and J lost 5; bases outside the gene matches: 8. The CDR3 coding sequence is TGTGCCAGCAGTCCAGGACAGGCCGGGTATGGCTACACCTTC. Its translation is CASSPGQAGYGYTF.

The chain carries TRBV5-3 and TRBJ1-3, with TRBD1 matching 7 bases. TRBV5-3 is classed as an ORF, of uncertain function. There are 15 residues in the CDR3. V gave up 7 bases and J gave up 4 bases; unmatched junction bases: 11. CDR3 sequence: CARDTGEERGNTIYF. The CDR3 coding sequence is TGTGCCAGAGACACAGGGGAGGAGAGAGGAAACACCATATATTTT.

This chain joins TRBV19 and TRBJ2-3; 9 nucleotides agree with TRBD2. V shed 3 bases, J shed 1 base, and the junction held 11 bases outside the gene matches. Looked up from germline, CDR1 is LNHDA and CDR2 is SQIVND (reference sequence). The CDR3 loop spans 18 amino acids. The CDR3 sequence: CASSISGLAGAGTDTQYF. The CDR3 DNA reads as TGTGCCAGTAGTATTTCCGGATTAGCGGGAGCCGGCACAGATACGCAGTATTTT.

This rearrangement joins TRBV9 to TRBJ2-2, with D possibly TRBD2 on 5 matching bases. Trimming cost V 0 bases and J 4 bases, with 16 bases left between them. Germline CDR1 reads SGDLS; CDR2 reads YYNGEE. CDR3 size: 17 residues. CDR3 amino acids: CASSVEHLAATTGELFF. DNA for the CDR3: TGTGCCAGCAGCGTAGAACATCTAGCCGCAACCACCGGGGAGCTGTTTTTT.

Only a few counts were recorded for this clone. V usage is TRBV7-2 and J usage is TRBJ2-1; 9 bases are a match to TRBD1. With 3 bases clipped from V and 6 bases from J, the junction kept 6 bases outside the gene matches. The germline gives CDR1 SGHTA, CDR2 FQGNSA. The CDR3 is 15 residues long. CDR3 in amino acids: CASSFDRGFSNEQFF. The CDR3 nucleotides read TGTGCCAGCAGCTTTGACAGGGGGTTTAGCAATGAGCAGTTCTTC.

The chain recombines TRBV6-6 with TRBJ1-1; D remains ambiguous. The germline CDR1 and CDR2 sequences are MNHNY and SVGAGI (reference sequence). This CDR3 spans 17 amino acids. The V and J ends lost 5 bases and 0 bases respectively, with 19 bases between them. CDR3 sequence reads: CASSPIRRILLNTEAFF. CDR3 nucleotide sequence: TGTGCCAGCAGTCCAATCCGCAGGATACTCCTGAACACTGAAGCTTTCTTT.

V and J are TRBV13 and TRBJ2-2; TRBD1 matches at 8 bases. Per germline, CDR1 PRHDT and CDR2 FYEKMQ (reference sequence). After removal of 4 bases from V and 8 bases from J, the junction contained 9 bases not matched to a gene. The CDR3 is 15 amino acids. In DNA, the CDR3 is TGTGCCAGCAGCTGGGGCGACAGGGGCTCGGGGGAGCTGTTTTTT. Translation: CASSWGDRGSGELFF. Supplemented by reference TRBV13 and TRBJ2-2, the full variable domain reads AAGVIQSPRHLIKEKRETATLKCYPIPRHDTVYWYQQGPGQDPQFLISFYEKMQSDKGSIPDRFSAQQFSDYHSELNMSSLELGDSALYFCASSWGDRGSGELFFGEGSRLTVL.